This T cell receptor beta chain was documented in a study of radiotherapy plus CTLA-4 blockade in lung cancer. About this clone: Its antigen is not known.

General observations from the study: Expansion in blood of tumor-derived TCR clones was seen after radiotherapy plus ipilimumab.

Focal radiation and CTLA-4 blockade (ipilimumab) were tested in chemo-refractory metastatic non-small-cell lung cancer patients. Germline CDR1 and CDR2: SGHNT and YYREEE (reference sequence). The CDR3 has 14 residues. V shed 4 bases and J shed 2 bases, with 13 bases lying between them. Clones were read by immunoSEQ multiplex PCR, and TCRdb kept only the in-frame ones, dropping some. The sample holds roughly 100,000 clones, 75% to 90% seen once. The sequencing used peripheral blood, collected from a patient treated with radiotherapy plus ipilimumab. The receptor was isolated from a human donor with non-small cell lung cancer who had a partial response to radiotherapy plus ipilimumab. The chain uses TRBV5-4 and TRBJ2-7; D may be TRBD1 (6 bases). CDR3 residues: CASSLATGPYEQYF. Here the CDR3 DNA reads TGTGCCAGCAGCCTCGCTACAGGGCCCTACGAGCAGTACTTC.